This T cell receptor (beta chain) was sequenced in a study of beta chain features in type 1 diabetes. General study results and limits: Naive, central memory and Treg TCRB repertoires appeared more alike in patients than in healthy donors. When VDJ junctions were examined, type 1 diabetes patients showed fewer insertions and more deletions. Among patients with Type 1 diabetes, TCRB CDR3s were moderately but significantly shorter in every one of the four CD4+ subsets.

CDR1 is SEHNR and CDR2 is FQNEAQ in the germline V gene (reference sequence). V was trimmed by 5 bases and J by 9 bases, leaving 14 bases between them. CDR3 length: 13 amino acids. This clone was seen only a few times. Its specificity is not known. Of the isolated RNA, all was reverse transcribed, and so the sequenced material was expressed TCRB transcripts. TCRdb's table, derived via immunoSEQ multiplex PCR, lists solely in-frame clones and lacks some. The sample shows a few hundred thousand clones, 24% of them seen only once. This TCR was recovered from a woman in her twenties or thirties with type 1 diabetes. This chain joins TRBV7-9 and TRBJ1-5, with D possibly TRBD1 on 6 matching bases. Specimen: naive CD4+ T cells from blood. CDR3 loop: CASSPADRTPQHF. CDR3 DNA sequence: TGTGCCAGCAGCCCCGCGGACAGAACGCCCCAGCATTTT.